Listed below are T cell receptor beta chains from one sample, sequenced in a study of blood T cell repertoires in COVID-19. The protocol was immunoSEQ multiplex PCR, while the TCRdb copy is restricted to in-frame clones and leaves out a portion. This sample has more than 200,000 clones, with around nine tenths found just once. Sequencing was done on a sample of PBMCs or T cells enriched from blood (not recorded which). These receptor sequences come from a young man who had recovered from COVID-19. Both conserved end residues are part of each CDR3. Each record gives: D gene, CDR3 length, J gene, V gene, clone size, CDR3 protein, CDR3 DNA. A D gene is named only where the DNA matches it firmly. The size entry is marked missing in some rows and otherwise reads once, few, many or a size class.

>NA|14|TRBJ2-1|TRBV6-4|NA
CASSEGPLGYEQFF
TGTGCCAGCAGTGAGGGGCCTTTGGGGTATGAGCAGTTCTTC
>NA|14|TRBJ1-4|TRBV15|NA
CATSRAGLGEKLFF
TGTGCCACCAGCAGAGCGGGGTTAGGTGAAAAACTGTTTTTT
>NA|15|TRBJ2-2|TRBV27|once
CASSLAQGNTGELFF
TGTGCCAGCAGTTTGGCCCAGGGGAACACCGGGGAGCTGTTTTTT
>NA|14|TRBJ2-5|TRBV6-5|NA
CASSYWSNQETQYF
TGTGCCAGCAGTTATTGGAGTAACCAAGAGACCCAGTACTTC
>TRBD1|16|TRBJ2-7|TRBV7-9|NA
CASSFLFLTGEGEQYF
TGTGCCAGCAGCTTCCTCTTCCTGACAGGGGAAGGCGAGCAGTACTTC
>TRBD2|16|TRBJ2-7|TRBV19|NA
CASSIDPGRQPYEQYF
TGTGCCAGTAGTATAGATCCCGGGAGGCAGCCCTACGAGCAGTACTTC
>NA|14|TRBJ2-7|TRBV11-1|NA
CASSFRDTNFEQYF
TGTGCCAGCAGCTTCCGGGACACCAACTTCGAGCAGTACTTC
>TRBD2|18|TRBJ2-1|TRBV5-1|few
CASSSTSGRPIAYNEQFF
TGCGCCAGCAGCTCGACTAGCGGGAGGCCGATAGCCTACAATGAGCAGTTCTTC
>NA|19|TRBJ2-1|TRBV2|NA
CASTNLWDQLVPRENEQFF
TGTGCCAGCACCAACCTGTGGGACCAACTAGTGCCTCGGGAGAATGAGCAGTTCTTC
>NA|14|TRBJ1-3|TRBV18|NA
CASSPTGPGNTIYF
TGTGCCAGCTCCCCGACAGGTCCTGGAAACACCATATATTTT
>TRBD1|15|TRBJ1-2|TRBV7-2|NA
CASSSPTGTGYGYTF
TGTGCCAGCAGCTCCCCAACCGGGACAGGATATGGCTACACCTTC
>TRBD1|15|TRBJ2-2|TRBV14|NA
CASSPGTDSYGELFF
TGTGCCAGCAGCCCTGGGACAGACTCATACGGGGAGCTGTTTTTT
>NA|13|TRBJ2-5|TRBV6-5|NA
CASSYLSSETQYF
TGTGCCAGCAGTTACCTTTCTTCTGAGACCCAGTACTTC
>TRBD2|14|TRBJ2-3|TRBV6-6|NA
CASTRGRTSSAQYF
TGTGCCAGCACCAGAGGCCGGACTAGCTCTGCGCAGTATTTT
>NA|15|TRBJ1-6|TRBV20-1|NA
CSASSVGTGNSPLHF
TGCAGTGCTAGTTCGGTGGGGACTGGTAATTCACCCCTCCACTTT
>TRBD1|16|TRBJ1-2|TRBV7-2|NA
CASSLASQGAGYGYTF
TGTGCCAGCAGCTTGGCGTCACAGGGGGCGGGGTATGGCTACACCTTC
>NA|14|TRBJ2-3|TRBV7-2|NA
CASSLSLAADTQYF
TGTGCCAGCAGCTTAAGCCTAGCAGCAGATACGCAGTATTTT
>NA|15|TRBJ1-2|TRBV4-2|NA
CASSQARELVYGYTF
TGTGCCAGCAGCCAAGCCAGGGAACTCGTCTATGGCTACACCTTC
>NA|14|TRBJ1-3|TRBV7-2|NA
CASLEQGSGNTIYF
TGTGCCAGCCTTGAACAGGGCTCTGGAAACACCATATATTTT
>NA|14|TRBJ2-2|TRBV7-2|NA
CATCPMAGTGELFF
TGTGCCACCTGTCCTATGGCGGGAACCGGGGAGCTGTTTTTT
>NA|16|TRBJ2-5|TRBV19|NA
CASSMALRGRSETQYF
TGTGCCAGTAGTATGGCCCTCCGGGGGAGGTCAGAGACCCAGTACTTC
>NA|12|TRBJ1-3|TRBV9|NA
CASSPRGNTIYF
TGTGCCAGCAGTCCGCGTGGAAACACCATATATTTT